The 12 T cell receptor beta chains below come from one sample, sequenced in a study of OX40 agonist ivuxolimab in advanced cancers. Some clones are missing from TCRdb's copy, which holds only in-frame ones; the method was immunoSEQ multiplex PCR. The table records around 12,000 clones, 75% to 95% of them present only once. The sample in question was CD4+ or CD8+ T cells sorted from blood, obtained in a trial of the OX40 agonist ivuxolimab. These receptor sequences come from an adult with an advanced solid tumor such as melanoma, head and neck, liver or kidney cancer.

The rearrangement joins TRBV2 to TRBJ2-7; no definite D call. The CDR3 extends over 11 amino acids. With 4 bases removed from V and 7 bases from J, the gap between germline ends came to 8 bases. From germline, CDR1 is SNHLY and CDR2 FYNNEI. CDR3 region: CASSGMWEQYF. The CDR3, as DNA: TGTGCCAGCAGTGGGATGTGGGAGCAGTACTTC.

The chain joins TRBV6-1 to TRBJ2-1, with 7 bases matching TRBD2. Germline CDR1 and CDR2: MNHNS and SASEGT. The CDR3 consists of 14 residues. Unmatched junction bases numbered 14, after V lost 10 bases and J lost 8 bases. DNA for the CDR3: TGTGCCACCCGTCCGCGGGAGTGGTACGATGAGCAGTTCTTC. Protein: CATRPREWYDEQFF.

The J gene is TRBJ2-7, the V gene TRBV4-1; a possible D gene is TRBD2 (7 bases). Deletions cut 1 base from V and 4 bases from J, with 11 bases between. Germline CDR1 and CDR2: MGHRA and YSYEKL. The CDR3 covers 14 residues. This CDR3 reads CASSQAGGGYEQYF. The CDR3 coding sequence is TGCGCCAGCAGCCAAGCGGGGGGCGGGTACGAGCAGTACTTC.

The chain links TRBV6-5 to TRBJ1-2, with 7 bases identical to TRBD1. The CDR3 covers 15 residues. The V gene end was trimmed by 0 bases and the J gene end by 7 bases; junction bases not matched to a gene: 8. Germline assignment: CDR1 MNHEY and CDR2 SVGAGI. This chain's CDR3 is CASSYSTGGGVGYTF. The CDR3 DNA follows: TGTGCCAGCAGTTACTCGACAGGAGGGGGCGTTGGCTACACCTTC.

The gene calls are TRBV6-5 and TRBJ2-1, with D unclear. The CDR3 is 15 amino acids. CDR1 MNHEY and CDR2 SVGAGI come from the germline V gene. Trimming removed 5 bases at V and 2 bases at J, with 13 bases between. The CDR3 nucleotides are TGTGCCAGCAGTACCAGCGTATATGCCTACAATGAGCAGTTCTTC. Translating it yields CASSTSVYAYNEQFF.

Only one count was recorded for this clone. J is TRBJ2-7 and V is TRBV29-1; D is perhaps TRBD1 (5 bases). CDR3 length: 14 residues. CDR1 is SQVTM, CDR2 ANQGSEA, per germline. V dropped 2 bases and J dropped 3 bases, with 14 bases sitting between them. The CDR3 here is CSVERQKGSYEQYF. CDR3 sequence (DNA): TGCAGCGTTGAAAGACAGAAAGGAAGCTACGAGCAGTACTTC.

J is TRBJ1-5 and V is TRBV6-5; 8 positions match TRBD1. Trimming took 2 bases from V and 9 from J; bases not matched to a gene: 9. The CDR3 spans 15 residues. Germline-derived CDR1 and CDR2 are MNHEY and SVGAGI. The CDR3 is CASSYRTGSLWPQHF. The CDR3 nucleotides are TGTGCCAGCAGTTACAGGACAGGGAGCTTGTGGCCCCAGCATTTT.

This clone was detected a few times. The chain joins TRBV5-5 to TRBJ1-4, with 9 positions matching TRBD1. With 4 bases clipped from V and 8 bases from J, the junction kept 15 bases outside the gene matches. This CDR3 region has 17 residues. CDR1 and CDR2 from the germline V gene are SGHKS and YYEKEE (reference sequence). CDR3 sequence (DNA): TGTGCCAGCAGCACCACCCTGGCGGGACAGGGCGTGGAAAAACTGTTTTTT. It specifies CASSTTLAGQGVEKLFF.

This clone occurred once. J is TRBJ1-2 and V is TRBV4-3; D unclear. CDR3 size: 13 residues. In germline, CDR1 is LGHNA, CDR2 YSLEER. Trimming shortened V by 1 base and J by 4 bases, and 7 bases separated the two germline ends. The CDR3 sequence: CASSQVSGYGYTF. CDR3 DNA: TGCGCCAGCAGCCAAGTCTCCGGCTATGGCTACACCTTC.

The chain recombines TRBV7-9 with TRBJ2-7; D gene uncertain. The V and J ends lost 4 bases and 3 bases respectively, with 4 bases between them. The germline gives CDR1 SEHNR, CDR2 FQNEAQ (reference sequence). The CDR3 has 11 amino acids. This CDR3 is CASSSHYEQYF. The CDR3 DNA reads as TGTGCCAGCAGCTCCCACTACGAGCAGTACTTC.

This clone was observed a single time. The chain employs TRBV5-1 and TRBJ2-7; no clear D. Germline V gene lookup returns CDR1 SGHRS and CDR2 YFSETQ. The CDR3 totals 15 residues. Trimming removed 0 bases at V and 6 bases at J, with 16 bases between. The chain's CDR3 is CASSLVGGKMREQYF. CDR3 nucleotides: TGCGCCAGCAGCTTGGTAGGCGGCAAAATGCGCGAGCAGTACTTC.

The rearrangement joins TRBV6-1 to TRBJ1-4; no clear D gene. Trimming left V 6 bases short and J 7 bases short, with 18 bases between. There are 15 residues in the CDR3. CDR1 MNHNS and CDR2 SASEGT come from the germline V gene. CDR3 in amino acids: CASRKGPREGEKLFF. CDR3 sequence (DNA): TGTGCCAGCAGGAAAGGGCCGAGGGAGGGTGAAAAACTGTTTTTT.